This T cell receptor (beta chain) is from a study of shared clonotypes between healthy human individuals. Study observations and caveats: Sequencing of the sorted subsets was shown by rarefaction to be incomplete despite large depth. Against clonotypes common to all four donors, non-shared ones had lower generation probabilities.

Replicate PCRs run on sorted subsets employed approximately 0.2 ug DNA, approximately 30,000 T cell genomes. Sequencing used immunoSEQ multiplex PCR; TCRdb keeps in-frame clones, though not all of them. The data contain about 380,000 clones, 95% to 97% of them singletons. This clone is a singleton in its sample. Its antigen is still unknown. The CDR3 totals 16 residues. With V trimmed by 4 bases and J by 5 bases, 12 bases remained unmatched. Germline loops: CDR1 MGHRA, CDR2 YSYEKL. The gene calls are TRBV4-1 and TRBJ2-7, with 9 bases fitting TRBD1. The sequenced material came from memory CD8+ T cells sorted from blood. Subset defined: CD45RO+ cells pooled with CCR7-negative TemRA cells. This TCR was recovered from a man younger than 45 in good health. CDR3 amino acids: CASSLMDRGGFDEQYF. The DNA of the CDR3 is TGCGCCAGCAGCCTGATGGACAGGGGAGGCTTCGACGAGCAGTACTTC.